This T cell receptor beta chain was identified in a study of identical twins. Findings and caveats of the study: Twins' surplus sharing was weaker for beta out-of-frame sequences. An excess of low generation probability was shown by twin-shared out-of-frame alpha sequences.

TCRdb analysed the 5' RACE reads with MiXCR anew, one entry per CDR3 protein. The sample records about 500,000 distinct CDR3 sequences, around 15% being singletons. CDR3 length: 16 residues. Trimming removed 5 bases at V and 10 bases at J, with 24 bases between. Germline CDR1 is SGHVS and CDR2 is FQNEAQ. A few counts support this clonotype. Its antigen is undetermined. These data were likewise used in another study, on yellow fever vaccine responses in identical twins.

The TCR was taken from a woman between 18 and 29 years old in good health. Sequencing used CD4+ T cells sorted from blood. This rearrangement joins TRBV7-8 to TRBJ2-1, with a tentative D call TRBD2 (5 bases). CDR3 residues: CASSNRPGSSVVEQFF. In DNA, the CDR3 is TGTGCCAGCAGCAATAGGCCGGGGAGCTCCGTGGTAGAGCAGTTCTTC.